This entry concerns a single T cell receptor beta chain. What it binds is not known. The data were taken from a study of shared clonotypes between healthy human individuals. Germline CDR1 is SGHTS and CDR2 is YDEGEE. The V end was cut by 3 bases, the J end by 0 bases, with 19 bases between. The CDR3 runs 17 residues. As processed by the authors: Filtering differed for immunoSEQ, which gave only junction sequences without quality scores. Libraries were prepared by immunoSEQ multiplex PCR; TCRdb keeps only in-frame clonotypes and omits some of them. V and J calls and clone size come straight from that table; D and trimming were deduced from the DNA. The sample contains about 1 million clones, about 77% of which appear only once. Study findings and constraints: Large depth notwithstanding, sorted-subset sequencing proved incomplete by rarefaction. Since donors were few, the genetic and exposure-history diversity represented was limited.

The sequence was obtained from a man aged 18 to 30 in good health. What was sequenced was memory CD4+ T cells sorted from blood. As for subset: CD45RA-negative fraction. The rearrangement joins TRBV5-8 to TRBJ2-7; D ambiguous. CDR3: CASSSLSWGLSSYEQYF. In DNA form, the CDR3 reads TGTGCCAGCAGCTCCTTGTCGTGGGGTCTCAGCTCCTACGAGCAGTACTTC.